This T cell receptor beta chain was sequenced during a study of shared T cell receptors in the human thymus. Generated by immunoSEQ multiplex PCR, the TCRdb table keeps only in-frame clones and is missing some. The sample has approximately 660,000 clones, roughly 90% seen once. The germline CDR1 and CDR2 sequences are SGHTA and FQGTGA. The CDR3 is 15 amino acids. V dropped 5 bases and J dropped 0; count of bases not matched to a gene: 6. This sample was shared with a second study, whose subject was human thymus T cells. This second study notes: Each of the donors was a healthy Finnish infant who was undergoing open corrective cardiac surgery for congenital heart defects. Across thymic and blood repertoires, the usage of V and J genes appeared to be biased.

The gene calls are TRBV7-3 and TRBJ2-7; 8 nucleotides match TRBD2. The sequenced material came from thymocytes. This receptor was taken from a boy younger than two with a congenital heart defect. DNA for the CDR3: TGTGCCAGCAGCACAGCGGGAGAAACCTCCTACGAGCAGTACTTC. Translating it yields CASSTAGETSYEQYF.